The 19 T cell receptor beta chains in this list originate from one sample, sequenced in a study of shared clonotypes between healthy human individuals. Sequencing was performed with immunoSEQ multiplex PCR; in TCRdb, only in-frame clones are kept and a portion is missing. The sample shows some 240,000 clones, 60% to 80% of them seen only once. The sample comprised memory CD4+ T cells sorted from blood. Subset of the sample: CD45RA-negative fraction. The receptors were sampled from a man younger than 40 in good health.

The V and J genes are TRBV29-1 and TRBJ2-7; D remains ambiguous. With 6 bases removed from V and 7 bases from J, the gap between germline ends came to 10 bases. CDR3 length: 10 residues. CDR1 SQVTM and CDR2 ANQGSEA come from the germline V gene. The CDR3 region is CSVRIREQYF. The DNA for the CDR3 is TGCAGCGTCCGAATACGGGAGCAGTACTTC.

This chain uses TRBV28 with TRBJ1-5; possible D gene TRBD1, 5 bases. CDR3 size: 14 residues. Trimming removed 6 bases from V and 5 bases from J, with 14 bases in between. Germline CDR1 is MDHEN and CDR2 is SYDVKM. In DNA form, the CDR3 reads TGTGCCAGCAGCCGGGGACGGTCCCATCAGCCCCAGCATTTT. Translation: CASSRGRSHQPQHF.

The gene calls are TRBV2 and TRBJ2-3; 7 nucleotides line up with TRBD2. CDR1 SNHLY and CDR2 FYNNEI come from the germline V gene. J gave up 1 base and V 1 base, and 23 bases lay outside the gene matches. The CDR3 is 22 residues long. The CDR3 is CASSEDRRQRPRSGARTDTQYF. CDR3 DNA sequence: TGTGCCAGCAGTGAAGACCGCCGACAGCGCCCGAGGAGCGGGGCTCGCACAGATACGCAGTATTTT.

The gene calls are TRBV7-2 and TRBJ2-1, with D hard to call. This CDR3 has 10 residues. CDR1 is SGHTA, CDR2 FQGNSA, per germline. V lost 6 bases and J lost 4, with 1 base in between. CDR3 in amino acids: CASRYNEQFF. CDR3 in DNA: TGTGCCAGCAGATACAATGAGCAGTTCTTC.

The table lists this clone with a few counts. The chain recombines TRBV2 with TRBJ2-1; unclear D gene. CDR1 SNHLY and CDR2 FYNNEI come from the germline V gene. CDR3 length: 13 residues. V was shortened by 6 bases and J by 5 bases, with 11 bases between the two germline ends. The CDR3 is CASRGQADNEQFF. CDR3 DNA sequence: TGTGCCAGCAGGGGCCAGGCGGACAATGAGCAGTTCTTC.

The V and J genes are TRBV7-9 and TRBJ2-6; TRBD2 agrees at 7 bases. Germline-derived CDR1 and CDR2 are SEHNR and FQNEAQ (reference sequence). J gave up 1 base and V 5 bases, and 11 bases lay outside the gene matches. The CDR3 is 18 residues long. Here the CDR3 DNA reads TGTGCCAGCAGCCCATCCCTGGGGAGGGGTTCTGGGGCCAACGTCCTGACTTTC. Protein sequence: CASSPSLGRGSGANVLTF.

V is TRBV27 and J is TRBJ2-7; TRBD2 might be the D (5 bases). V was pared by 2 bases and J by 2 bases, with 16 bases between. This CDR3 contains 16 residues. The germline gives CDR1 MNHEY, CDR2 SMNVEV (reference sequence). The CDR3 coding sequence is TGTGCCAGCAGTTTAGCGGACTCAAGAGCAACCTACGAGCAGTACTTC. This encodes CASSLADSRATYEQYF.

The chain links TRBV18 to TRBJ2-7; 15 bases are shared with TRBD2. Germline V gives CDR1 KGHSH, CDR2 LQKENI. The CDR3 sequence is 17 residues long. V dropped 3 bases and J dropped 1; count of bases not matched to a gene: 4. As DNA, the CDR3 is TGTGCCAGCTCACCGGTTGGGACTAGCGGGAGGTCCTACGAGCAGTACTTC. It specifies CASSPVGTSGRSYEQYF. The whole variable domain, filled in from reference TRBV18 and TRBJ2-7, reads NAGVMQNPRHLVRRRGQEARLRCSPMKGHSHVYWYRQLPEEGLKFMVYLQKENIIDESGMPKERFSAEFPKEGPSILRIQQVVRGDSAAYFCASSPVGTSGRSYEQYFGPGTRLTVT.

This clone was counted between two and nine times. This rearrangement joins TRBV5-1 to TRBJ2-1; D is perhaps TRBD2 (7 bases). The germline gives CDR1 SGHRS, CDR2 YFSETQ. V lost 0 bases to trimming and J lost 7 bases, with 20 bases between them. The CDR3 spans 17 residues. The chain's CDR3 is CASSLAPFGGGQNEQFF. CDR3 bases: TGCGCCAGCAGCTTGGCCCCGTTTGGGGGGGGGCAAAATGAGCAGTTCTTC.

Here the CDR3 reads CARPPSRAKNIQYF. The CDR3 DNA reads TGTGCCCGACCCCCTAGCCGGGCCAAAAACATTCAGTACTTC. This chain uses TRBV11-3 with TRBJ2-4; a weak D match, TRBD2 (5 bases). V was clipped by 11 bases and J by 1 base, with 15 bases between them. Germline lookup yields CDR1 SGHNT and CDR2 YENEEA. The CDR3 totals 14 residues.

The chain combines TRBV5-6 with TRBJ1-3; D unresolved. This CDR3 comprises 15 residues. V lost 0 bases, J lost 0 bases, and 7 bases lay in between. Germline CDR1 and CDR2: SGHDT and YYEEEE. The CDR3 DNA is TGTGCCAGCAGCTTGGATTACAGCTCTGGAAACACCATATATTTT. It specifies CASSLDYSSGNTIYF.

The chain couples TRBV27 to TRBJ2-1; TRBD2 aligns across 10 bases. Per the germline V gene, CDR1 is MNHEY and CDR2 is SMNVEV (reference sequence). This CDR3 spans 15 amino acids. Trimming took 5 bases from V and 6 from J; bases not matched to a gene: 7. CDR3 amino acids: CASSLWTSGTNEQFF. The CDR3 nucleotides read TGTGCCAGCAGTCTTTGGACTAGCGGAACCAATGAGCAGTTCTTC.

This clone showed up just a few times. The chain links TRBV2 to TRBJ2-4; no clear D gene. From germline, CDR1 is SNHLY and CDR2 FYNNEI. V lost 7 bases to trimming and J lost 8 bases, with 9 bases between them. The CDR3 covers 11 residues. The DNA for the CDR3 is TGTGCCAGCACCGGATTGGACATTCAGTACTTC. Amino acids: CASTGLDIQYF.

The sample holds one count of this clone. The chain links TRBV2 to TRBJ2-1; tentatively, D is TRBD1 or TRBD2 (5 bases each). Trimming left V 2 bases short and J 14 bases short, with 16 bases between. CDR1 and CDR2 (germline): SNHLY, FYNNEI. This CDR3 has 13 amino acids. The CDR3 bases are TGTGCCAGCAGTGAACAGGGACGCCTGAGCGAGTTCTTC. This encodes CASSEQGRLSEFF.

This chain connects TRBV6-1 to TRBJ2-7; TRBD2 might be the D (6 bases). The CDR3 extends over 15 amino acids. Germline V gene lookup returns CDR1 MNHNS and CDR2 SASEGT. The V end was cut by 1 base, the J end by 1 base, with 11 bases between. CDR3 protein: CASSEGRGRSYEQYF. CDR3 bases: TGTGCCAGCAGTGAAGGGAGGGGCAGATCCTACGAGCAGTACTTC.

The chain employs TRBV7-7 and TRBJ2-2; 11 nucleotides line up with TRBD2. V lost 3 bases and J lost 1; bases outside the gene matches: 4. The germline gives CDR1 SSHAT, CDR2 FNYEAQ (reference sequence). The CDR3 is made up of 17 amino acids. The CDR3 sequence is CASSFLLAGVNTGELFF. The CDR3 nucleotides are TGTGCCAGCAGCTTCCTACTAGCGGGAGTGAACACCGGGGAGCTGTTTTTT.

V gene TRBV10-3 combines with J gene TRBJ2-3; D possibly corresponds to TRBD2 (5 bases). V lost 9 bases and J 3 bases, leaving 16 bases between the germline ends. The V gene's germline CDR1 is ENHRY and CDR2 SYGVKD. The CDR3 sequence is 14 residues long. The DNA of the CDR3 is TGTGCCATTGGTCTTGGTAGCGCAACAGATACGCAGTATTTT. This sequence encodes CAIGLGSATDTQYF.

There are a few counts of this clone. Other nucleotide sequences from this sample produce the same CDR3. CDR3: CASSLDLYEQYF. As DNA, the CDR3 is TGCGCCAGCAGCTTGGACCTATACGAGCAGTACTTC. The chain recombines TRBV5-1 with TRBJ2-7; no clear D. The germline V gene encodes CDR1 SGHRS and CDR2 YFSETQ. CDR3 length: 12 amino acids. V lost 0 bases, J lost 4 bases, and 5 bases lay in between.

This clone was detected many times. The chain has TRBV19 and TRBJ2-2; D gene ambiguous. V was cut by 5 bases and J by 1 base, with 20 bases left in between. The CDR3 is 18 amino acids. The germline CDR1 and CDR2 sequences are LNHDA and SQIVND (reference sequence). CDR3: CASSPQLLRALNTGELFF. The CDR3, as DNA: TGTGCCAGTAGTCCACAACTACTCCGCGCCTTGAACACCGGGGAGCTGTTTTTT.